This entry concerns a single T cell receptor beta chain. The antigen is undetermined. This CDR3 has 13 amino acids. Germline V lookup: CDR1 MGHDK, CDR2 SYGVNS. With 6 bases clipped from V and 4 bases from J, the junction kept 4 bases outside the gene matches. PCR involved 60 Vbeta and 13 Jbeta primers. Sequencing was performed with immunoSEQ multiplex PCR; in TCRdb, only in-frame clones are kept and a portion is missing. Here the sample spans tens of thousands of clones, roughly 80% being singletons. This specimen comes from a study of cytomegalovirus exposure and HLA in healthy donors. In the study overall: Most genotyped donors, 65% to 90% of more than 300, had Caucasian-associated genetic ancestry. Study conclusions and caveats: According to a later analysis, donors in an Asian-associated ancestry cluster reportedly had fewer N-insertions than the approximately 730-donor mean.

Sequencing was performed on PBMCs. The TCR sequence derives from a woman aged 40 to 49 in good health and CMV-seropositive. This rearrangement joins TRBV25-1 to TRBJ1-1; 8 bases are shared with TRBD1. In nucleotides, the CDR3 is TGTGCCAGCAGGATAACAGGGGGCACTGAAGCTTTCTTT. It encodes CASRITGGTEAFF.